These 20 T cell receptor beta chains share one sample of origin, sequenced in a study of glioma-infiltrating T cells after dendritic cell vaccination. Documented time point: after dendritic cell vaccination, including at tumor progression/relapse. Assay used: immunoSEQ multiplex PCR; TCRdb lists only in-frame clones, some missing. The sample has roughly 88,000 clones, about 81% seen once. Sequenced here: blood, sampled after dendritic cell vaccination. Receptors originate from a human donor with glioblastoma.

This clone has only one observation. The chain recombines TRBV2 with TRBJ1-6; D ambiguous. The CDR3 length is 15 residues. Looked up from germline, CDR1 is SNHLY and CDR2 is FYNNEI. Between the trimmed V and J ends, which lost 1 base and 7 bases, there was a span of 11 bases. As DNA, the CDR3 is TGTGCCAGCAGTGAAGGGGCGGGGTGGAATTCACCCCTCCACTTT. This sequence encodes CASSEGAGWNSPLHF.

The V call is TRBV18, the J call TRBJ2-5; 7 positions agree with TRBD2. V lost 10 bases to trimming and J lost 2 bases; unmatched junction nucleotides: 10. CDR3 length: 14 amino acids. Germline values: CDR1 KGHSH, CDR2 LQKENI. The CDR3 reads CATQRPGGQETQYF. The CDR3 DNA sequence: TGTGCCACGCAGCGGCCGGGAGGTCAAGAGACCCAGTACTTC.

The V and J genes are TRBV30 and TRBJ2-1; 9 bases match TRBD1. This CDR3 is 13 amino acids long. J lost 6 bases, V lost 7 bases, and 7 bases had no gene match. From germline, CDR1 is GTSNPN and CDR2 SVGIG (reference sequence). This CDR3 is CALGQGSFNEQFF. CDR3 nucleotides: TGTGCCTTGGGACAGGGTAGTTTCAATGAGCAGTTCTTC.

This rearrangement joins TRBV18 to TRBJ1-1, with unresolved D. This CDR3 region has 17 residues. The V end was cut by 3 bases, the J end by 6 bases, with 23 bases between. CDR1 is KGHSH and CDR2 is LQKENI in the germline V gene. CDR3 sequence reads: CASSPTSLTTLAAEAFF. The CDR3, as DNA: TGTGCCAGCTCACCGACTAGTCTGACTACCCTAGCGGCTGAAGCTTTCTTT.

This clone was picked up one time. This rearrangement joins TRBV9 to TRBJ1-1; 7 nucleotides line up with TRBD1. Germline-derived CDR1 and CDR2 are SGDLS and YYNGEE. J lost 5 bases, V lost 4 bases, and 5 bases had no gene match. The length of the CDR3 is 13 residues. CDR3 bases: TGTGCCAGCAGCTCACAGGGGAGAACTGAAGCTTTCTTT. It encodes CASSSQGRTEAFF.

This clone was picked up one time. This chain links TRBV4-2 with TRBJ2-1, with 14 bases fitting TRBD2. CDR3 length equals 16 residues. The V gene's germline CDR1 is LGHNA and CDR2 YNFKEQ. Unmatched junction bases numbered 5, after V lost 3 bases and J lost 7 bases. CDR3 loop: CASSQAGTSGSNEQFF. CDR3 sequence (DNA): TGTGCCAGCAGCCAGGCCGGGACTAGCGGGAGTAATGAGCAGTTCTTC.

The chain links TRBV7-8 to TRBJ1-1; 9 bases line up with TRBD1. CDR3 length equals 16 residues. The V segment lost 2 bases and the J segment 1 base; nucleotides outside the gene matches: 5. CDR1 is SGHVS, CDR2 FQNEAQ, per germline. This CDR3 reads CASSLIRQGGNTEAFF. The CDR3 region has the DNA TGTGCCAGCAGCTTAATTAGACAGGGGGGGAACACTGAAGCTTTCTTT. The variable domain in full, completed from reference TRBV7-8 and TRBJ1-1, reads GAGVSQSPRYKVAKRGQDVALRCDPISGHVSLFWYQQALGQGPEFLTYFQNEAQLDKSGLPSDRFFAERPEGSVSTLKIQRTQQEDSAVYLCASSLIRQGGNTEAFFGQGTRLTVV.

The CDR3 reads CASSLAPGNYGYTF. The CDR3 DNA reads as TGTGCCAGCAGCTTAGCTCCAGGGAACTATGGCTACACCTTC. The chain couples TRBV11-2 to TRBJ1-2, with TRBD1 as a possible D gene (5 bases). The CDR3 has 14 amino acids. Germline V gene lookup returns CDR1 SGHAT and CDR2 FQNNGV. V lost 1 base, J lost 2 bases, and 8 bases lay in between.

The rearrangement links TRBV2 to TRBJ2-5, with 12 nucleotides matching TRBD2. CDR3 size: 15 residues. With V trimmed by 6 bases and J by 4 bases, 6 bases remained unmatched. The germline CDR1 and CDR2 sequences are SNHLY and FYNNEI. The CDR3 bases are TGTGCCAGCAGGGACTTACTAGCGGGGGGAGAGACCCAGTACTTC. Its protein is CASRDLLAGGETQYF.

The rearrangement joins TRBV9 to TRBJ2-3, with D tentatively TRBD1 (6 bases). CDR1 SGDLS and CDR2 YYNGEE come from the germline V gene. This CDR3 has 15 residues. V lost 3 bases, J lost 0 bases, and 11 bases lay in between. The chain's CDR3 is CASSAPTGSTDTQYF. CDR3 sequence (DNA): TGTGCCAGCAGCGCCCCGACAGGAAGCACAGATACGCAGTATTTT.

V and J are TRBV29-1 and TRBJ1-1; D may be TRBD1 (6 bases). V was shortened by 4 bases and J by 3 bases, with 9 bases between the two germline ends. Germline V gene data show CDR1 as SQVTM and CDR2 as ANQGSEA. This CDR3 contains 12 residues. CDR3 loop: CSVVQGHTEAFF. CDR3 nucleotides: TGCAGCGTTGTACAGGGCCACACTGAAGCTTTCTTT.

The rearrangement joins TRBV6-1 to TRBJ1-1; D gene unclear. The CDR3 is 15 amino acids. Trimming shortened V by 1 base and J by 6 bases, and 15 bases separated the two germline ends. Germline values: CDR1 MNHNS, CDR2 SASEGT. The CDR3 coding sequence is TGTGCCAGCAGTGAAGGTGGCAGCCCGGCGGCTGAAGCTTTCTTT. Translation gives CASSEGGSPAAEAFF.

The gene calls are TRBV7-2 and TRBJ2-6; maybe TRBD2 (5 bases). V was shortened by 6 bases and J by 4 bases, with 13 bases between the two germline ends. Germline values: CDR1 SGHTA, CDR2 FQGNSA. The CDR3 consists of 15 residues. CDR3 amino acids: CASSTIEGGANVLTF. The CDR3, as DNA: TGTGCCAGCAGTACAATTGAGGGAGGGGCCAACGTCCTGACTTTC.

The rearrangement joins TRBV15 to TRBJ1-5; D gene unclear. V shed 6 bases and J shed 2 bases, with 17 bases lying between them. The germline gives CDR1 LNHNV, CDR2 YYDKDF (reference sequence). The CDR3 runs 16 residues. Here the CDR3 reads CATSISPPRGNQPQHF. The CDR3, as DNA: TGTGCCACCAGTATCTCACCCCCCCGGGGCAATCAGCCCCAGCATTTT.

The chain is built from TRBV5-1 and TRBJ2-1; 8 nucleotides match TRBD1. The CDR3 extends over 15 amino acids. V was clipped by 6 bases and J by 8 bases; unmatched bases: 13. The germline V gene encodes CDR1 SGHRS and CDR2 YFSETQ. CDR3 sequence: CASTQGARVGDEQFF. In DNA form, the CDR3 reads TGCGCCAGCACCCAGGGGGCGAGGGTGGGTGATGAGCAGTTCTTC.

The chain is built from TRBV7-6 and TRBJ2-5; possibly TRBD2 for D (5 bases). The germline CDR1 and CDR2 sequences are SGHVS and FNYEAQ. This CDR3 spans 14 amino acids. V gave up 8 bases and J gave up 0 bases, with 13 bases separating them. The DNA of the CDR3 is TGTGCCAGCTCCCCCTTGGAGGACCAAGAGACCCAGTACTTC. It specifies CASSPLEDQETQYF.

The CDR3 loop reads CASSRRTGETEAFF. The DNA of the CDR3 is TGTGCCAGCAGTCGCCGGACAGGGGAGACTGAAGCTTTCTTT. This rearrangement joins TRBV6-1 to TRBJ1-1; 9 bases agree with TRBD1. Germline-derived CDR1 and CDR2 are MNHNS and SASEGT. The CDR3 has 14 residues. With V trimmed by 5 bases and J by 5 bases, 6 bases remained unmatched.

The chain's CDR3 is CASSRGGSTEAFF. In DNA form, the CDR3 reads TGCGCCAGCAGCCGGGGGGGTTCTACTGAAGCTTTCTTT. The rearrangement uses TRBV4-1 and TRBJ1-1, with D possibly being TRBD1 (5 bases). The CDR3 has 13 residues. Germline V lookup: CDR1 MGHRA, CDR2 YSYEKL. Trimming cost V 4 bases and J 5 bases, with 11 bases left between them.

This sequence joins TRBV6-5 and TRBJ1-2, with D tentatively TRBD1 (5 bases). Germline assignment: CDR1 MNHEY and CDR2 SVGAGI. V was shortened by 7 bases and J by 2 bases, with 8 bases between the two germline ends. This CDR3 spans 12 amino acids. The CDR3 spells CASTTGNYGYTF. The CDR3 DNA follows: TGTGCCAGCACTACAGGCAACTATGGCTACACCTTC.

The chain links TRBV7-2 to TRBJ1-2; 10 nucleotides align to TRBD1. J gave up 14 bases and V 5 bases, and 14 bases lay outside the gene matches. This CDR3 has 14 amino acids. Germline V gene lookup returns CDR1 SGHTA and CDR2 FQGNSA. CDR3 region: CASSRPGTGAGHTF. As DNA, the CDR3 is TGTGCCAGCAGCCGACCCGGGACAGGGGCTGGACATACCTTC.